The 7 T cell receptor beta chains presented below share a single source sample, sequenced in a study of blood T cell repertoires in COVID-19. Generated by immunoSEQ multiplex PCR, the TCRdb table keeps only in-frame clones and is missing some. Found here are 490,000 or so clones, 80% to 90% of them singletons; the top ten hold roughly 8.5%. Sequencing input: PBMCs or T cells enriched from blood (not recorded which). Source of these receptors: a woman aged 60 to 75 who had recovered from COVID-19.

The count of this clone is one. V is TRBV30 and J is TRBJ2-7, with 7 bases identical to TRBD1. V lost 1 base and J lost 2; bases outside the gene matches: 5. The CDR3 runs 14 residues. Germline values: CDR1 GTSNPN, CDR2 SVGIG (reference sequence). The CDR3 loop is CAWSAGTAAYEQYF. As DNA, the CDR3 is TGTGCCTGGAGTGCAGGGACAGCTGCCTACGAGCAGTACTTC. Full variable domain (missing parts from reference TRBV30 and TRBJ2-7): SQTIHQWPATLVQPVGSPLSLECTVEGTSNPNLYWYRQAAGRGLQLLFYSVGIGQISSEVPQNLSASRPQDRQFILSSKKLLLSDSGFYLCAWSAGTAAYEQYFGPGTRLTVT.

V usage is TRBV25-1 and J usage is TRBJ1-6, with a weak D call TRBD1 (5 bases). Trimming shortened V by 3 bases and J by 3 bases, and 6 bases separated the two germline ends. Germline lookup yields CDR1 MGHDK and CDR2 SYGVNS. This CDR3 is built from 14 residues. CDR3 sequence (DNA): TGTGCCAGCAGTGAGACAGACTATAATTCACCCCTCCACTTT. It codes for CASSETDYNSPLHF.

The chain couples TRBV7-2 to TRBJ1-1; 8 positions match TRBD1. Per germline, CDR1 SGHTA and CDR2 FQGNSA. V lost 2 bases and J lost 4; bases outside the gene matches: 3. The CDR3 has 14 residues. The chain's CDR3 is CASSLKTGGTEAFF. CDR3 nucleotides: TGTGCCAGCAGCTTAAAAACAGGGGGCACTGAAGCTTTCTTT. Complete variable domain (other parts from reference TRBV7-2 and TRBJ1-1): GAGVSQSPSNKVTEKGKDVELRCDPISGHTALYWYRQSLGQGLEFLIYFQGNSAPDKSGLPSDRFSAERTGGSVSTLTIQRTQQEDSAVYLCASSLKTGGTEAFFGQGTRLTVV.

The genes are TRBV29-1 and TRBJ2-5, with a tentative D call TRBD2 (7 bases). V was trimmed by 4 bases and J by 5 bases, leaving 17 bases between them. From germline, CDR1 is SQVTM and CDR2 ANQGSEA. CDR3 length: 14 amino acids. CDR3 protein: CSVGRGSQGETQYF. The CDR3 DNA sequence: TGCAGCGTTGGGCGGGGGTCTCAGGGGGAGACCCAGTACTTC.

This clone was counted once. The chain links TRBV21-1 to TRBJ2-7; TRBD2 was called by the table and not checked on the DNA. TRBV21-1 is a pseudogene segment. CDR3 length equals 19 residues. The DNA for the CDR3 is TGTGCCAGCAGTCCCCTCATACCTTGGTACGGGGGGAAATCCTACGAGCAGTACGTC. It codes for CASSPLIPWYGGKSYEQYV.

The rearrangement uses TRBV27 and TRBJ1-5; the match to TRBD1 covers 12 bases. V gave up 4 bases and J gave up 6 bases; unmatched junction bases: 7. CDR3 length: 16 residues. From germline, CDR1 is MNHEY and CDR2 SMNVEV (reference sequence). CDR3 protein: CASSSSGTGGFQPQHF. Here the CDR3 DNA reads TGTGCCAGCAGTTCCTCCGGGACAGGGGGCTTTCAGCCCCAGCATTTT.

The chain links TRBV19 to TRBJ1-2; unclear D gene. V was pared by 1 base and J by 4 bases, with 7 bases between. This CDR3 is built from 13 residues. Looked up from germline, CDR1 is LNHDA and CDR2 is SQIVND (reference sequence). Here the CDR3 DNA reads TGTGCCAGTAGTATAGCCCCCAGCTATGGCTACACCTTC. This sequence encodes CASSIAPSYGYTF.